A single sample is the source of the 8 T cell receptor beta chains below, sequenced in a study of blood T cell repertoires in COVID-19. Method: immunoSEQ multiplex PCR; TCRdb's copy keeps in-frame clones and lacks some. The data hold about 170,000 clones, with about 86% observed a single time. The sequenced sample consisted of peripheral blood. Source of these receptors: a man over 45 with active or convalescent COVID-19.

This clone appeared a single time. The V call is TRBV3-1 (or the pseudogene TRBV3-2), the J call TRBJ2-3, with D unresolved. The CDR3 has 15 amino acids. In germline, CDR1 is LGHDT, CDR2 YNNKEL (reference sequence). Deletions cut 2 bases from V and 0 bases from J, with 9 bases between. The CDR3 nucleotides are TGTGCCAGCAGCCAAAGAGGCCCTAGCACAGATACGCAGTATTTT. Translation: CASSQRGPSTDTQYF.

V and J are TRBV19 and TRBJ2-6; D possibly corresponds to TRBD1 (5 bases). In germline, CDR1 is LNHDA, CDR2 SQIVND (reference sequence). CDR3 length equals 14 residues. V lost 8 bases to trimming and J lost 0 bases, with 8 bases between them. The CDR3 coding sequence is TGTGCCAGTGGACAAGGCTCTGGGGCCAACGTCCTGACTTTC. Translating gives CASGQGSGANVLTF.

The J gene is TRBJ1-6, the V gene TRBV2; possible D gene TRBD1, 5 bases. V was clipped by 1 base and J by 5 bases, with 12 bases between them. Germline CDR1 reads SNHLY; CDR2 reads FYNNEI. This CDR3 is built from 16 residues. The DNA of the CDR3 is TGTGCCAGCAGTGAAGTCCCAGGGATGAATAATTCACCCCTCCACTTT. This translates into CASSEVPGMNNSPLHF.

The chain has TRBV11-2 and TRBJ1-2; D perhaps matches TRBD1 (6 bases). This CDR3 contains 14 residues. Trimming took 3 bases from V and 1 from J, leaving 9 bases between them. Germline CDR1 and CDR2: SGHAT and FQNNGV. CDR3 loop: CASSLGTNNYGYTF. Written as DNA, the CDR3 is TGTGCCAGCAGCTTGGGGACAAATAACTATGGCTACACCTTC.

The chain couples TRBV18 to TRBJ2-1, with D perhaps TRBD2 (5 bases). Looked up from germline, CDR1 is KGHSH and CDR2 is LQKENI. There are 16 residues in the CDR3. V gave up 3 bases and J gave up 0 bases, with 12 bases separating them. The DNA for the CDR3 is TGTGCCAGCTCACCGCGGCGGGCCAGCTCCTACAATGAGCAGTTCTTC. Translated, it gives CASSPRRASSYNEQFF. Based on the CDR3 plus reference TRBV18 and TRBJ2-1, the full variable domain is NAGVMQNPRHLVRRRGQEARLRCSPMKGHSHVYWYRQLPEEGLKFMVYLQKENIIDESGMPKERFSAEFPKEGPSILRIQQVVRGDSAAYFCASSPRRASSYNEQFFGPGTRLTVL.

This CDR3 is CASLGGHEQYF. CDR3 DNA sequence: TGTGCCAGCCTTGGGGGCCACGAGCAGTACTTC. The chain employs TRBV28 and TRBJ2-7; perhaps TRBD1 as D (6 bases). Trimming pared 8 bases from V and 5 bases from J, leaving 10 bases between. There are 11 residues in the CDR3. Germline V gene sequence: CDR1 MDHEN, CDR2 SYDVKM.

This clone occurred a few times. The CDR3 loop reads CASSQDPPRRGGELFF. In nucleotides, the CDR3 is TGCGCCAGCAGCCAAGACCCCCCCAGGCGTGGCGGGGAGCTGTTTTTT. The chain joins TRBV4-3 to TRBJ2-2; D call uncertain. CDR1 is LGHNA and CDR2 is YSLEER in the germline V gene. Trimming removed 0 bases at V and 7 bases at J, with 15 bases between. This CDR3 region has 16 residues.

This clone has just one count. The chain uses TRBV6-2 or TRBV6-3 and TRBJ2-2, with 8 bases lining up with TRBD2. CDR3 size: 17 residues. V shed 2 bases and J 0 bases; nucleotides not matched to a gene: 5. In germline, CDR1 is MNHEY, CDR2 SVGEGT. The CDR3 loop is CASSYMGSGANTGELFF. In nucleotides, the CDR3 is TGTGCCAGCAGTTACATGGGTAGCGGGGCGAACACCGGGGAGCTGTTTTTT.